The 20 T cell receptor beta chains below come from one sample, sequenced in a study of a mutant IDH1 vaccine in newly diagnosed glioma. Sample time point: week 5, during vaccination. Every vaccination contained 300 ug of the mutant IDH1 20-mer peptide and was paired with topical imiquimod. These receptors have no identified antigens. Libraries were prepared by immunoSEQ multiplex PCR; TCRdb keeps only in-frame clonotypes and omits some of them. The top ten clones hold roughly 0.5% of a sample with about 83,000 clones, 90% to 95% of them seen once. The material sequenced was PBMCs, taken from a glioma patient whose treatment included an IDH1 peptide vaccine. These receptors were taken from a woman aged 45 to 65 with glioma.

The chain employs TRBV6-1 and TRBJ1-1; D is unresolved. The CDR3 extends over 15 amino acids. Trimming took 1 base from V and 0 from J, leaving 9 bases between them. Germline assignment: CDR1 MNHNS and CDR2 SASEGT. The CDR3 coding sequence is TGTGCCAGCAGTGAAGAGGCAGCCATGAACACTGAAGCTTTCTTT. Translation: CASSEEAAMNTEAFF.

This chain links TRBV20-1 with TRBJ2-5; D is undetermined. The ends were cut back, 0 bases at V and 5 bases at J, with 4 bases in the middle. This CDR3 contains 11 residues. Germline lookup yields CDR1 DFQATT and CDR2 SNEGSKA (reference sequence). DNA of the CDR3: TGCAGTGCTAGAGATACGGAGACCCAGTACTTC. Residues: CSARDTETQYF.

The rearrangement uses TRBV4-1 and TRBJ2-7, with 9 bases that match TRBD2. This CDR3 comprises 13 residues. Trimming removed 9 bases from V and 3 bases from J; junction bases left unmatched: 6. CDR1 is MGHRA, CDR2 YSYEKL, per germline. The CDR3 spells CARSLAGRYEQYF. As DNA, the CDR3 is TGCGCCAGATCACTAGCGGGCCGCTACGAGCAGTACTTC.

CDR3 amino acids: CASSAGTGDARVNTEAFF. CDR3 DNA: TGTGCCAGCAGTGCCGGGACAGGGGACGCGAGGGTAAACACTGAAGCTTTCTTT. The chain links TRBV6-4 to TRBJ1-1, with 10 bases fitting TRBD1. Germline V lookup: CDR1 MRHNA, CDR2 SNTAGT. V lost 4 bases and J lost 2; bases outside the gene matches: 13. The CDR3 sequence is 18 residues long.

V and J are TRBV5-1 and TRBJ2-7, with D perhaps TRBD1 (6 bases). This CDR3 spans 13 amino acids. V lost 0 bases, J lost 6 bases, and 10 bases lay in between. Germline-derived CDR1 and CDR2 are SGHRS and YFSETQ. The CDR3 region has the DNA TGCGCCAGCAGCTTGGATCAGGGGTTCGAGCAGTACTTC. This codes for CASSLDQGFEQYF.

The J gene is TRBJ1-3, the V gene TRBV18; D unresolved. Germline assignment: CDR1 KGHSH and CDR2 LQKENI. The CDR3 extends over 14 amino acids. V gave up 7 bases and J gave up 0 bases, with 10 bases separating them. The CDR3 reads CASFSGLSGNTIYF. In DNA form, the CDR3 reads TGTGCCAGCTTCTCGGGCCTCTCTGGAAACACCATATATTTT. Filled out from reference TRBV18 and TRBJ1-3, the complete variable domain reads NAGVMQNPRHLVRRRGQEARLRCSPMKGHSHVYWYRQLPEEGLKFMVYLQKENIIDESGMPKERFSAEFPKEGPSILRIQQVVRGDSAAYFCASFSGLSGNTIYFGEGSWLTVV.

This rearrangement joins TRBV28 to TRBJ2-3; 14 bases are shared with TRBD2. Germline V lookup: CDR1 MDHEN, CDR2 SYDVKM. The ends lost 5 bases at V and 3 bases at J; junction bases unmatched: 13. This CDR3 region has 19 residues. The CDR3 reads CASSASGTSGSPKTDTQYF. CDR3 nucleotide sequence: TGTGCCAGCAGTGCCAGCGGGACTAGCGGGAGTCCCAAGACAGATACGCAGTATTTT.

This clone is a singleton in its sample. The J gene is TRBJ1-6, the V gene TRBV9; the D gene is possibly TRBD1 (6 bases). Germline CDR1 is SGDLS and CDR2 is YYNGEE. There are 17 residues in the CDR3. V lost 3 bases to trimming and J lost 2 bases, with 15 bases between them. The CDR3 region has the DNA TGTGCCAGCAGCGACCCGACAGGAGGGACCTATAATTCACCCCTCCACTTT. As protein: CASSDPTGGTYNSPLHF.

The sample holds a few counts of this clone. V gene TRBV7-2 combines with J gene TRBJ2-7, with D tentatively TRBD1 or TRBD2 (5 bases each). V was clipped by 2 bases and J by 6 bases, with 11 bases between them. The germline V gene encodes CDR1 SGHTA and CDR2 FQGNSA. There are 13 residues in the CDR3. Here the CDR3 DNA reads TGTGCCAGCAGCTTACACCGGGACCTCGAGCAGTACTTC. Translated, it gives CASSLHRDLEQYF.

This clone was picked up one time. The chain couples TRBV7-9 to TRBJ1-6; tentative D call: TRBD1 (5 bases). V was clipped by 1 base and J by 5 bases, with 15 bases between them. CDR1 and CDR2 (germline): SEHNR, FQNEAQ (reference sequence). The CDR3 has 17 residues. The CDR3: CASSLDLPGPDNSPLHF. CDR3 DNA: TGTGCCAGCAGCTTAGATCTACCGGGGCCGGATAATTCACCCCTCCACTTT.

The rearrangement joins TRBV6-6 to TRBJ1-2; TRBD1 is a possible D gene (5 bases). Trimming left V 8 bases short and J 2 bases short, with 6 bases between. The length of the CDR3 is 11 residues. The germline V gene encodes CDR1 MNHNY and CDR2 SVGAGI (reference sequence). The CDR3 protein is CASRGNYGYTF. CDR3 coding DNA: TGTGCCAGCCGGGGGAACTATGGCTACACCTTC.

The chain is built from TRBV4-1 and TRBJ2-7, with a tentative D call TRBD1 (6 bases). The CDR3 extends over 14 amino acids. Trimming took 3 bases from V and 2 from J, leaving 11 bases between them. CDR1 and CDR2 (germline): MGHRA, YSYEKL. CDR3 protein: CASSQDRDTYEQYF. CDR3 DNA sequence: TGCGCCAGCAGCCAGGACCGGGACACCTACGAGCAGTACTTC.

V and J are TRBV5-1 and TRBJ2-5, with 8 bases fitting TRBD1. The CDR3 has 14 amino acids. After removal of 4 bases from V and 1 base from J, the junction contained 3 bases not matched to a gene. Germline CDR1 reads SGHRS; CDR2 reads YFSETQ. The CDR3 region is CASSIGQGQETQYF. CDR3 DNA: TGCGCCAGCAGCATCGGACAGGGCCAAGAGACCCAGTACTTC.

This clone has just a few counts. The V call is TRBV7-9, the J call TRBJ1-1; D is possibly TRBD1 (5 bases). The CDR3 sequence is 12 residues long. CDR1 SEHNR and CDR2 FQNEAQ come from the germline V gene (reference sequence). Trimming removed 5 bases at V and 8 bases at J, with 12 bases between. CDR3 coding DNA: TGTGCCAGCAGCCTAATGGGGGACGAAGCTTTCTTT. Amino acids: CASSLMGDEAFF.

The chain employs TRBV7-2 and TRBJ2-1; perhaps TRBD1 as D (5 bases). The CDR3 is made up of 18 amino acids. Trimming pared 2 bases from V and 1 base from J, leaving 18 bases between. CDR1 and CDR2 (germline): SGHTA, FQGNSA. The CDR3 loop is CASSLKAPGHRSYNEQFF. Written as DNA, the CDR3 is TGTGCCAGCAGCTTAAAAGCTCCCGGACACCGTTCCTACAATGAGCAGTTCTTC.

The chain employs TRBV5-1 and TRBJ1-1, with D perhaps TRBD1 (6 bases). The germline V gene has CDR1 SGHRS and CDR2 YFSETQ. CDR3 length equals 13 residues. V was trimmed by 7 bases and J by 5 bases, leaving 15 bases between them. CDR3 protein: CASSEGESTEAFF. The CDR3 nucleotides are TGCGCCAGCTCTGAGGGGGAGAGTACTGAAGCTTTCTTT.

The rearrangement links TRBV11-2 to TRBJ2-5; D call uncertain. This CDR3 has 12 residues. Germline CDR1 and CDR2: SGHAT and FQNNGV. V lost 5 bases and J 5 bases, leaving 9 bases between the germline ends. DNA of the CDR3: TGTGCCAGCAGCCGAGAGGCTGAGACCCAGTACTTC. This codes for CASSREAETQYF.

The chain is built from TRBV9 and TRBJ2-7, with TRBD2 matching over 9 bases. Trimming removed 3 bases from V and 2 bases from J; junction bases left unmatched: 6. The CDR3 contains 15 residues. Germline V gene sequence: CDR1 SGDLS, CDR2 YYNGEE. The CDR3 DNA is TGTGCCAGCAGCGGGGCTAGCGGGGCCACCTACGAGCAGTACTTC. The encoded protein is CASSGASGATYEQYF. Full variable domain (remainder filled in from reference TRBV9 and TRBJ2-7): DSGVTQTPKHLITATGQRVTLRCSPRSGDLSVYWYQQSLDQGLQFLIQYYNGEERAKGNILERFSAQQFPDLHSELNLSSLELGDSALYFCASSGASGATYEQYFGPGTRLTVT.

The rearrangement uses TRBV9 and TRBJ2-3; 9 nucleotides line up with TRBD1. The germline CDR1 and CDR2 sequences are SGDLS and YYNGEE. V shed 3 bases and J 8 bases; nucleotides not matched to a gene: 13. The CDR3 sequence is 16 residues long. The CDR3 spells CASSADPGQGLGTQYF. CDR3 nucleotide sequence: TGTGCCAGCAGCGCAGACCCGGGACAGGGTTTAGGTACGCAGTATTTT.

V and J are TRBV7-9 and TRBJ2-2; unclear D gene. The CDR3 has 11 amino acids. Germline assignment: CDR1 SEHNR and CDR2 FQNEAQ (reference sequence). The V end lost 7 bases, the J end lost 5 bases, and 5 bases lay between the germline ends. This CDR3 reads CASTVTGELFF. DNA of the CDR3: TGTGCCAGCACCGTAACCGGGGAGCTGTTTTTT.